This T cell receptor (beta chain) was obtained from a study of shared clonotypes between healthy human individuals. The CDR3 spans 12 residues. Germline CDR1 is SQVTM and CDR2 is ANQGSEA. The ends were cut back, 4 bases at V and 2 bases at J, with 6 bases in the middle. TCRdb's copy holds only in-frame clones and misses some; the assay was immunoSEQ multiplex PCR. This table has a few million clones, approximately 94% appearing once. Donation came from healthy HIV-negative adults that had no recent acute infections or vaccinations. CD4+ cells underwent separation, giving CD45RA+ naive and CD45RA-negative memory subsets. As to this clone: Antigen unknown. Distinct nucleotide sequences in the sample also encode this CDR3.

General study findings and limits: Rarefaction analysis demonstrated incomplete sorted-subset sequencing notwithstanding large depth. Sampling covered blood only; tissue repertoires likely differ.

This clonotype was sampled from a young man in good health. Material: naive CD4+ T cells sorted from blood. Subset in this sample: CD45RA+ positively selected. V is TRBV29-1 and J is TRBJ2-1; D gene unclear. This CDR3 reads CSVGQTYNEQFF. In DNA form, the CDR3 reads TGCAGCGTTGGTCAAACCTACAATGAGCAGTTCTTC.